Below are 21 T cell receptor beta chains sequenced from a single sample in a study of blood T cells in healthy people across ages. Alongside a J-beta primer mix, a sample-barcoded 5' primer served in a second PCR lasting roughly 7 to 11 cycles. TCRdb reprocessed the 5' RACE reads via MiXCR and lists one record per CDR3 protein. The data contain around 870,000 distinct CDR3 sequences, 29% of them singletons. Source material: blood. The receptors come from a woman older than 75 in good health.

As to this clonotype: With a much larger clone just one base away, this may be a read error. This chain connects TRBV7-9 to TRBJ2-5; TRBD1 matches at 9 bases. The CDR3 consists of 15 residues. J gave up 11 bases and V 8 bases, and 18 bases lay outside the gene matches. CDR1 and CDR2 from the germline V gene are SEHNR and FQNEAQ (reference sequence). The CDR3 loop reads CASSGIGTGRNEQYF. The CDR3 DNA reads as TGTGCCAGCTCTGGAATCGGGACAGGGCGCAATGAGCAGTACTTC.

This clonotype was counted only a few times. An end of the junction differs from the germline gene, which may be a read error. The chain combines TRBV20-1 with TRBJ2-6; D may correspond to TRBD1 or TRBD2 (5 bases each). The length of the CDR3 is 14 residues. The germline CDR1 and CDR2 sequences are DFQATT and SNEGSKA (reference sequence). CDR3 DNA sequence: TGCAGTGCTAGAGATGGGGGTGGGGCCAACGTCCGGACTTTC. This translates into CSARDGGGANVRTF.

This clonotype was seen repeatedly, ten times or more. This CDR3 is CASSLSGGSSYEQYF. The CDR3 nucleotides read TGTGCCAGCAGCTTAAGCGGGGGTAGCTCCTACGAGCAGTACTTC. The chain is built from TRBV7-9 and TRBJ2-7, with 8 bases fitting TRBD2. Germline-derived CDR1 and CDR2 are SEHNR and FQNEAQ (reference sequence). V shed 2 bases, J shed 0 bases, and the junction held 3 bases outside the gene matches. The CDR3 runs 15 residues. Supplemented by reference TRBV7-9 and TRBJ2-7, the full variable domain reads DTGVSQNPRHKITKRGQNVTFRCDPISEHNRLYWYRQTLGQGPEFLTYFQNEAQLEKSRLLSDRFSAERPKGSFSTLEIQRTEQGDSAMYLCASSLSGGSSYEQYFGPGTRLTVT.

This clonotype turned up a few times. The chain employs TRBV2 and TRBJ2-7; D unresolved. The germline gives CDR1 SNHLY, CDR2 FYNNEI. This CDR3 has 11 amino acids. The V end was cut by 0 bases, the J end by 7 bases, with 4 bases between. CDR3 in DNA: TGTGCCAGCAGTGAAGCCCGGGAGCAGTACTTC. Translating it yields CASSEAREQYF.

This clonotype has a count of ten or more. V gene TRBV9 combines with J gene TRBJ2-1; TRBD1 agrees at 7 bases. The germline CDR1 and CDR2 sequences are SGDLS and YYNGEE. The CDR3 spans 13 residues. Losses at the gene ends were 0 bases for V and 9 bases for J; bases not matched to a gene: 3. The CDR3 DNA sequence: TGTGCCAGCAGCGTAGGACAGGGTGGTGAGCAGTTCTTC. Translation gives CASSVGQGGEQFF.

This clonotype showed up many times. The chain carries TRBV12-3 or TRBV12-4 and TRBJ1-6; D is unresolved. V was pared by 3 bases and J by 7 bases, with 10 bases between. The CDR3 loop spans 14 amino acids. The CDR3 DNA sequence: TGTGCCAGCAGTTTCGGGAGGGAGAATTCACCCCTCCACTTT. This encodes CASSFGRENSPLHF.

This clonotype was recorded once. A junction end diverges from the germline sequence, so it may reflect a read error. The genes are TRBV7-2 and TRBJ1-4, with D unclear. Germline V gene data show CDR1 as SGHTA and CDR2 as FQGNSA. CDR3 length: 16 amino acids. For the CDR3, the DNA is TGTGCCAGCAGCTTAGCGGCTCACGCCCGGGTTGAAAAACGGTTTTTT. Its translation is CASSLAAHARVEKRFF. Full variable domain (remainder filled in from reference TRBV7-2 and TRBJ1-4): GAGVSQSPSNKVTEKGKDVELRCDPISGHTALYWYRQSLGQGLEFLIYFQGNSAPDKSGLPSDRFSAERTGGSVSTLTIQRTQQEDSAVYLCASSLAAHARVEKRFFGSGTQLSVL.

Many counts were recorded for this clonotype. The chain is built from TRBV10-3 and TRBJ2-7, with D uncertain. CDR1 is ENHRY, CDR2 SYGVKD, per germline. The length of the CDR3 is 13 residues. V lost 0 bases and J 2 bases, leaving 5 bases between the germline ends. The CDR3: CAISESSTYEQYF. CDR3 bases: TGTGCCATCAGTGAGTCCAGCACCTACGAGCAGTACTTC.

The V gene is TRBV12-3 or TRBV12-4, the J gene TRBJ2-3, with D perhaps TRBD1 or TRBD2 (6 bases each). V was pared by 2 bases and J by 8 bases, with 11 bases between. The CDR3 runs to 13 residues. In DNA form, the CDR3 reads TGTGCCAGCAGTTTACAAGGAGGGGGTACGCAGTATTTT. Its protein product is CASSLQGGGTQYF.

This clonotype came up many times. The gene calls are TRBV10-3 and TRBJ1-2, with 9 bases lining up with TRBD1. CDR1 ENHRY and CDR2 SYGVKD come from the germline V gene. The CDR3 totals 18 residues. Trimming cost V 6 bases and J 3 bases; bases outside gene matches: 17. This CDR3 reads CAISPSGTGLLGDYGYTF. The CDR3 DNA is TGTGCCATCAGCCCTTCCGGGACAGGGTTGTTGGGAGACTATGGCTACACCTTC.

This clonotype was seen ten or more times. This chain joins TRBV5-1 and TRBJ2-7, with D tentatively TRBD2 (6 bases). The germline CDR1 and CDR2 sequences are SGHRS and YFSETQ. Trimming removed 1 base from V and 5 bases from J, with 16 bases in between. The CDR3 sequence is 15 residues long. The CDR3 loop reads CASSLNTQGLDEQYF. The DNA of the CDR3 is TGCGCCAGCAGCTTGAATACGCAGGGACTCGACGAGCAGTACTTC.

This clonotype was detected ten times or more. A much larger clone sits a single nucleotide away, making a read error possible. The J gene is TRBJ2-7, the V gene TRBV7-2; 12 bases are shared with TRBD2. The CDR3 runs 16 residues. Germline CDR1 and CDR2: SGHTA and FQGNSA. CDR3 region: CASSSSSSGGAYEQYF. The CDR3 DNA follows: TGTGCCAGCAGCTCATCATCTAGCGGGGGGGCCTATGAGCAGTACTTC.

This clonotype was picked up many times. The rearrangement links TRBV7-2 to TRBJ2-3; D is perhaps TRBD2 (5 bases). Looked up from germline, CDR1 is SGHTA and CDR2 is FQGNSA. V lost 0 bases and J lost 4, with 8 bases in between. The CDR3 is made up of 14 amino acids. As DNA, the CDR3 is TGTGCCAGCAGCTTAGCCCCTAGCCCAGATACGCAGTATTTT. Its protein is CASSLAPSPDTQYF.

The chain combines TRBV5-5 with TRBJ2-5; D perhaps matches TRBD2 (7 bases). This CDR3 region has 14 residues. Deletions cut 5 bases from V and 1 base from J, with 12 bases between. Germline assignment: CDR1 SGHKS and CDR2 YYEKEE (reference sequence). The CDR3 loop is CASRGGGAQETQYF. The DNA of the CDR3 is TGTGCCAGCAGGGGAGGGGGGGCCCAAGAGACCCAGTACTTC.

The table lists this clonotype with many counts. The rearrangement joins TRBV11-2 to TRBJ2-7, with 10 bases identical to TRBD1. CDR3 length equals 14 residues. Unmatched junction bases numbered 7, after V lost 1 base and J lost 10 bases. The germline V gene has CDR1 SGHAT and CDR2 FQNNGV. CDR3 in amino acids: CASSLGQGAGYQYF. CDR3 coding DNA: TGTGCCAGCAGCTTAGGACAGGGGGCCGGGTATCAGTACTTC.

This clonotype was found many times. The CDR3 protein is CASSPSQTAYRYGYTF. CDR3 nucleotides: TGTGCCAGCAGCCCCTCACAAACGGCCTATCGGTATGGCTACACCTTC. The chain recombines TRBV7-2 with TRBJ1-2; D uncertain. The V end was cut by 5 bases, the J end by 5 bases, with 21 bases between. Germline V CDR1 and CDR2: SGHTA, FQGNSA. The CDR3 contains 16 residues.

This clonotype was recorded many times. This sequence joins TRBV11-2 and TRBJ2-1; D unresolved. Trimming removed 5 bases from V and 10 bases from J, with 21 bases in between. The CDR3 covers 15 residues. Germline CDR1 and CDR2: SGHAT and FQNNGV. The CDR3 is CASSPVSVGNNEQFF. The CDR3 DNA follows: TGTGCCAGCAGCCCTGTAAGTGTAGGGAATAACGAGCAGTTCTTC. Together with reference TRBV11-2 and TRBJ2-1, the CDR3 gives the full variable domain: EAGVAQSPRYKIIEKRQSVAFWCNPISGHATLYWYQQILGQGPKLLIQFQNNGVVDDSQLPKDRFSAERLKGVDSTLKIQPAKLEDSAVYLCASSPVSVGNNEQFFGPGTRLTVL.

The V gene is TRBV6-1, the J gene TRBJ2-1, with 9 bases identical to TRBD1. Trimming removed 5 bases from V and 1 base from J; junction bases left unmatched: 9. The CDR3 is 17 residues long. CDR1 and CDR2 from the germline V gene are MNHNS and SASEGT. This CDR3 is CASSPGTGSGSYNEQFF. The CDR3 DNA reads as TGTGCCAGCAGTCCGGGGACAGGGTCCGGGTCCTACAATGAGCAGTTCTTC.

This clonotype was picked up a small number of times. V gene TRBV9 combines with J gene TRBJ2-2, with a tentative D call TRBD1 (5 bases). The CDR3 loop spans 14 amino acids. Trimming removed 1 base from V and 6 bases from J, with 10 bases in between. CDR1 is SGDLS and CDR2 is YYNGEE in the germline V gene. The CDR3 region is CASSVRGGSGELFF. The CDR3 DNA reads TGTGCCAGCAGCGTAAGGGGTGGGTCCGGGGAGCTGTTTTTT.

This clonotype was counted a few times. V usage is TRBV6-2 or TRBV6-3 and J usage is TRBJ2-7, with TRBD1 identical over 8 bases. CDR1 is MNHEY and CDR2 is SVGEGT in the germline V gene. The V segment lost 6 bases and the J segment 6 bases; nucleotides outside the gene matches: 10. The CDR3 sequence is 14 residues long. In nucleotides, the CDR3 is TGTGCCAGCAGGGGGACAGGCACCGGGGGCGAGCAGTACTTC. The encoded protein is CASRGTGTGGEQYF.

In this sample, this clonotype turned up many times. The chain is built from TRBV5-1 and TRBJ1-2; D not resolved. This CDR3 spans 16 amino acids. Germline V gives CDR1 SGHRS, CDR2 YFSETQ. Trimming shortened V by 5 bases and J by 0 bases, and 17 bases separated the two germline ends. The CDR3: CASRPNPTRANYGYTF. CDR3 nucleotides: TGCGCCAGCAGACCGAACCCGACAAGGGCTAACTATGGCTACACCTTC.